One T cell receptor beta chain is described in this entry. Together with a sample-barcoded 5' primer, a J-beta primer mix was included in a second PCR lasting about 7 to 11 cycles. TCRdb itself ran the 5' RACE reads through MiXCR, one entry per CDR3 protein. Found here are 700,000 to 900,000 distinct CDR3 sequences, around half of them singletons; the top ten hold approximately 41%. This CDR3 region has 16 residues. CDR1 and CDR2 from the germline V gene are SGHNT and YYREEE (reference sequence). The V segment lost 3 bases and the J segment 0 bases; nucleotides outside the gene matches: 7. This sample is part of a study of blood T cells in healthy people across ages.

This clonotype was sampled from a man aged 80 or over in good health. Sequenced sample: blood. The V and J genes are TRBV5-4 and TRBJ2-7, with 9 bases fitting TRBD2. This CDR3 reads CASSSVAGAPSYEQYF. DNA of the CDR3: TGTGCCAGCAGCTCCGTAGCGGGAGCCCCCTCCTACGAGCAGTACTTC.